This TCR beta chain is from a study of T cell repertoires in cytomegalovirus infection. About the research overall: Researchers turned to recently identified HLA-C-restricted CMV epitopes as well as well-studied HLA-B-restricted ones. Public TCR beta signature analysis indicated the presence of both CMV infection and matching HLA type.

On this clonotype: Its specificity is unknown.

TCRdb redid the calling of the reads with MiXCR, one entry per CDR3 protein. The profile shows roughly 500,000 distinct CDR3 sequences, about 33% of them singletons. This specimen was cultured PBMCs, taken from culture after CMV antigen stimulation. This receptor was taken from a human donor in good health (CMV status not recorded). Some clones in this sample may be carry-over from other donors' samples.

The CDR3 DNA reads TGTGCCAGCAGTGGACTGAGGAGGCGCGAGCAGTACTTC. Amino acids: CASSGLRRREQYF. The V call is TRBV6-1, the J call TRBJ2-7; tentatively, D is TRBD2 (5 bases). Germline lookup yields CDR1 MNHNS and CDR2 SASEGT. Trimming shortened V by 4 bases and J by 6 bases, and 13 bases separated the two germline ends. The CDR3 contains 13 residues.